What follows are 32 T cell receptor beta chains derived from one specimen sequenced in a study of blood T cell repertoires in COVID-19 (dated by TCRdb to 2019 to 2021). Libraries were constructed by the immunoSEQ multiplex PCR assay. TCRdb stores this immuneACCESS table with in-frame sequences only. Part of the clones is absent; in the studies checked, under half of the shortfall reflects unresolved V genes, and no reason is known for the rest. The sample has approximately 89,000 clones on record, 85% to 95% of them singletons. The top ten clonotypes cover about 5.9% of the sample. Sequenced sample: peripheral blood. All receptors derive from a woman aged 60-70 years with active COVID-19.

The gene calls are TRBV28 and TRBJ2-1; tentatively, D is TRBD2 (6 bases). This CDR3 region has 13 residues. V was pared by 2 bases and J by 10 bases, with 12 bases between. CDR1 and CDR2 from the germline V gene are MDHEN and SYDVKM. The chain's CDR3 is CASSLRAAGEQFF. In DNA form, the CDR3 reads TGTGCCAGCAGTTTACGAGCGGCGGGGGAGCAGTTCTTC.

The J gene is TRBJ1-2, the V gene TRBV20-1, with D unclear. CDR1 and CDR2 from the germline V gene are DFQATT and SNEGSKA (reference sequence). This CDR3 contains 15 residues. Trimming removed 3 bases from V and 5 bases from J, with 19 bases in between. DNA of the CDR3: TGCAGTGCTAGTAACAGAAATAGAGGAGGGTATGGCTACACCTTC. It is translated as CSASNRNRGGYGYTF.

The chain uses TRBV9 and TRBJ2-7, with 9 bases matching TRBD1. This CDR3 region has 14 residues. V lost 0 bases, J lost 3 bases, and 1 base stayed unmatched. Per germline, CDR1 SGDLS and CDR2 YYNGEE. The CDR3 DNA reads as TGTGCCAGCAGCGTAGAGGGACAGGGCTACGAGCAGTACTTC. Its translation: CASSVEGQGYEQYF.

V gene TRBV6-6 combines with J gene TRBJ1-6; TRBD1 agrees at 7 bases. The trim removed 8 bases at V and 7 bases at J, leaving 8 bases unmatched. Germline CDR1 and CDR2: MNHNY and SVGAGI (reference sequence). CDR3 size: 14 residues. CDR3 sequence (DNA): TGTGCCAGCTCTCTCACAGGGGAAAATTCACCCCTCCACTTT. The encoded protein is CASSLTGENSPLHF.

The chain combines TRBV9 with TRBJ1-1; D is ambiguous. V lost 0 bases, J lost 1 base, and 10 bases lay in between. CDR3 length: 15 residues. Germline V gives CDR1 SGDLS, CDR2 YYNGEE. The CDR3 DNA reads TGTGCCAGCAGCGTAGTCTCGGGAAGGAACACTGAAGCTTTCTTT. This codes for CASSVVSGRNTEAFF.

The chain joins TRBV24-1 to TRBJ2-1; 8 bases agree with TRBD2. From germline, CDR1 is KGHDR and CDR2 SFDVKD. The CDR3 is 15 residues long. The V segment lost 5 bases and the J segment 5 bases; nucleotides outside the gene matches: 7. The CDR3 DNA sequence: TGTGCCACCAGTGTCTGGGTAGCGGGAAACAATGAGCAGTTCTTC. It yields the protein CATSVWVAGNNEQFF.

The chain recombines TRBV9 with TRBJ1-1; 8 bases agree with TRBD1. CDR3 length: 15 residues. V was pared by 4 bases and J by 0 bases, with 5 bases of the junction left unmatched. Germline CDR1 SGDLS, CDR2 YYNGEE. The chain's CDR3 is CASSPTGALNTEAFF. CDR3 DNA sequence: TGTGCCAGCAGCCCGACAGGGGCGTTGAACACTGAAGCTTTCTTT. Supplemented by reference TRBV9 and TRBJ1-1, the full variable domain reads DSGVTQTPKHLITATGQRVTLRCSPRSGDLSVYWYQQSLDQGLQFLIQYYNGEERAKGNILERFSAQQFPDLHSELNLSSLELGDSALYFCASSPTGALNTEAFFGQGTRLTVV.

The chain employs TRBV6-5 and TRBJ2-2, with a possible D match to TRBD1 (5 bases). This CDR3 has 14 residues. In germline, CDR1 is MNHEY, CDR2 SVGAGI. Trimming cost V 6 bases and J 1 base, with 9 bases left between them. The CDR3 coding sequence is TGTGCCAGCAGACCTGGACAGAACACCGGGGAGCTGTTTTTT. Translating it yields CASRPGQNTGELFF.

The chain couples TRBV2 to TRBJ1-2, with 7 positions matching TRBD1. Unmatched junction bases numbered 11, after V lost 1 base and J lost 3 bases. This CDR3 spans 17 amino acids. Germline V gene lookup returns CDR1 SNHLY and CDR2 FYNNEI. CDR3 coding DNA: TGTGCCAGCAGTGAAGACGAGACAGGGAATTTGGACTATGGCTACACCTTC. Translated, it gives CASSEDETGNLDYGYTF.

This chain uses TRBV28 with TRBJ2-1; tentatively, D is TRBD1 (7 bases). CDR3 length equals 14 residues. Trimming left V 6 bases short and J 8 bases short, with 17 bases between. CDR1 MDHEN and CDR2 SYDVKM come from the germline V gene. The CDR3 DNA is TGTGCCAGCAGGCCCCCCTCAGGGGGGTATGAGCAGTTCTTC. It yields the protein CASRPPSGGYEQFF. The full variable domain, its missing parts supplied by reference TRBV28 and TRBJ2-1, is DVKVTQSSRYLVKRTGEKVFLECVQDMDHENMFWYRQDPGLGLRLIYFSYDVKMKEKGDIPEGYSVSREKKERFSLILESASTNQTSMYLCASRPPSGGYEQFFGPGTRLTVL.

Here the CDR3 DNA reads TGTGCCAGCGCCCTCCCCGCGAGGAATGAGCAGTTCTTC. As protein: CASALPARNEQFF. This chain joins TRBV27 and TRBJ2-1, with D hard to call. Germline CDR1 and CDR2: MNHEY and SMNVEV (reference sequence). Trimming took 8 bases from V and 7 from J, leaving 15 bases between them. The CDR3 length is 13 residues.

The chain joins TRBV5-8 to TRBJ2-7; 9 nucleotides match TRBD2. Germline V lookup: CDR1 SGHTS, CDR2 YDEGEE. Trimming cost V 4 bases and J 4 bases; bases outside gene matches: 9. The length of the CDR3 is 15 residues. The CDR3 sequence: CASSPTTSGLYEQYF. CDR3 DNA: TGTGCCAGCAGCCCTACGACTAGCGGACTATACGAGCAGTACTTC.

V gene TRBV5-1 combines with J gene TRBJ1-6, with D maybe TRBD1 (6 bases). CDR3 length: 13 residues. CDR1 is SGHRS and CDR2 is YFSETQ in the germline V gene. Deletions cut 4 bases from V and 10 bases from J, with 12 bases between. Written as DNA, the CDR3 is TGCGCCAGCAGCCCTCCAGGGGCCTCACCCCTCCACTTT. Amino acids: CASSPPGASPLHF.

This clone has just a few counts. The CDR3 DNA reads as TGTGCCAGCAGGGAGGGCGCGAGTGGCAATCAGCCCCAGCATTTT. This encodes CASREGASGNQPQHF. This chain uses TRBV2 with TRBJ1-5; no definite D call. With 6 bases removed from V and 2 bases from J, the gap between germline ends came to 14 bases. Germline V CDR1 and CDR2: SNHLY, FYNNEI. The CDR3 loop spans 15 amino acids.

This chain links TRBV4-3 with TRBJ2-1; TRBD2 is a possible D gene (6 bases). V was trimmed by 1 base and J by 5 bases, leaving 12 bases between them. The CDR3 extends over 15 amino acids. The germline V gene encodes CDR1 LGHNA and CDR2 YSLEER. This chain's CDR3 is CASSQVGTGDNEQFF. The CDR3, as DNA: TGCGCCAGCAGCCAAGTGGGGACTGGGGACAATGAGCAGTTCTTC.

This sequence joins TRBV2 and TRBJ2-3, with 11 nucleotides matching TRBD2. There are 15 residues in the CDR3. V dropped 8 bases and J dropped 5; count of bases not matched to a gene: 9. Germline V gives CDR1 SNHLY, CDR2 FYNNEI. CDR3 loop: CASGSSGGRIDTQYF. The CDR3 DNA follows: TGTGCCAGCGGCTCTAGCGGGGGGCGAATAGATACGCAGTATTTT.

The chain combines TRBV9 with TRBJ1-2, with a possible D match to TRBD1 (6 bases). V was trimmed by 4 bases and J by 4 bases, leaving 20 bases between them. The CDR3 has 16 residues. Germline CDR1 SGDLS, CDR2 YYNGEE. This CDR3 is CASSPNPGGQIYGYTF. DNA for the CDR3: TGTGCCAGCAGCCCAAATCCCGGGGGGCAAATCTATGGCTACACCTTC.

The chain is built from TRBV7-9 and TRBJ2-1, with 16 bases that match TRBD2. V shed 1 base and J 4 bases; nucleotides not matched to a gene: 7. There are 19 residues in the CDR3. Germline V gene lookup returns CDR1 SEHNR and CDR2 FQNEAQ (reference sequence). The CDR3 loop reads CASSLVAPGLAGGYNEQFF. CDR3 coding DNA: TGTGCCAGCAGCTTAGTTGCGCCGGGACTAGCGGGAGGGTACAATGAGCAGTTCTTC.

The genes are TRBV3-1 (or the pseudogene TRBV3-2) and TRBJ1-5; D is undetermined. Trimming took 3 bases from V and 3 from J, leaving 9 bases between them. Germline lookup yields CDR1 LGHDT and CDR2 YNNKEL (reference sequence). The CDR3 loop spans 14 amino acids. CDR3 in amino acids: CASSQAGINQPQHF. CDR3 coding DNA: TGTGCCAGCAGCCAGGCCGGGATCAATCAGCCCCAGCATTTT.

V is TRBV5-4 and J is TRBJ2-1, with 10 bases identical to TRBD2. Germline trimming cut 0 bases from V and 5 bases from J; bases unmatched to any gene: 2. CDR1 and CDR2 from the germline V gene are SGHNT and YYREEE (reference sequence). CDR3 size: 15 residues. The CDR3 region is CASSLDGLADNEQFF. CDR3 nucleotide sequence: TGTGCCAGCAGCTTGGATGGACTAGCGGACAATGAGCAGTTCTTC. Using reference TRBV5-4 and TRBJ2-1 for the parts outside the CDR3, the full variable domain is ETGVTQSPTHLIKTRGQQVTLRCSSQSGHNTVSWYQQALGQGPQFIFQYYREEENGRGNFPPRFSGLQFPNYSSELNVNALELDDSALYLCASSLDGLADNEQFFGPGTRLTVL.

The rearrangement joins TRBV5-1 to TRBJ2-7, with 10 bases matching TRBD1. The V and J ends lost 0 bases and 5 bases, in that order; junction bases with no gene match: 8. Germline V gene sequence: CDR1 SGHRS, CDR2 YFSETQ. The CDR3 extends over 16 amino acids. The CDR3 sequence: CASSLDGTGAWNEQYF. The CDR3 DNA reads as TGCGCCAGCAGCTTGGATGGGACAGGGGCCTGGAACGAGCAGTACTTC. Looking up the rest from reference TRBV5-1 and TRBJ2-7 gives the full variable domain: KAGVTQTPRYLIKTRGQQVTLSCSPISGHRSVSWYQQTPGQGLQFLFEYFSETQRNKGNFPGRFSGRQFSNSRSEMNVSTLELGDSALYLCASSLDGTGAWNEQYFGPGTRLTVT.

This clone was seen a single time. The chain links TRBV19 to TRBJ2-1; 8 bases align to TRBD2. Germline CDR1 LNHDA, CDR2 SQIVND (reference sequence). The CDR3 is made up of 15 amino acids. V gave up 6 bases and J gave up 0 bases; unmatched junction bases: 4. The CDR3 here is CASRPSGGSYNEQFF. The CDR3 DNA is TGTGCCAGTAGACCAAGCGGGGGCTCCTACAATGAGCAGTTCTTC.

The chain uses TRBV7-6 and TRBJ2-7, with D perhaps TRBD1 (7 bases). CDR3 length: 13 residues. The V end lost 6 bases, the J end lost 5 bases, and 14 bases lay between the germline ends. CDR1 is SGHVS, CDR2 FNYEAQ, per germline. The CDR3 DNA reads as TGTGCCAGCAGGGATGCAGGGGGGAACGAGCAGTACTTC. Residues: CASRDAGGNEQYF.

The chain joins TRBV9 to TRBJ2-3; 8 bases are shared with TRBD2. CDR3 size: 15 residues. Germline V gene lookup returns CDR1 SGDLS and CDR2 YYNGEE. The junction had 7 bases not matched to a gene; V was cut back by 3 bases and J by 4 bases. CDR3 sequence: CASSDRTSRADTQYF. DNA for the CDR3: TGTGCCAGCAGCGACCGGACTAGCCGGGCAGATACGCAGTATTTT.

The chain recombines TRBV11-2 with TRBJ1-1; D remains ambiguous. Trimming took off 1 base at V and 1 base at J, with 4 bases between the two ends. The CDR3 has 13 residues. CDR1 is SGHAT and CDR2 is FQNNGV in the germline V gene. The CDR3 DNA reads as TGTGCCAGCAGCTTAGTATCGAACACTGAAGCTTTCTTT. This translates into CASSLVSNTEAFF.

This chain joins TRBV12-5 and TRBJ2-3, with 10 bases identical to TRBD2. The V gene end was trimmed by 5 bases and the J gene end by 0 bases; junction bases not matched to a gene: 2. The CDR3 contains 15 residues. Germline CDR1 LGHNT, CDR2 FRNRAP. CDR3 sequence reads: CASGGLAASTDTQYF. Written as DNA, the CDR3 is TGTGCTAGTGGTGGACTAGCGGCAAGCACAGATACGCAGTATTTT.

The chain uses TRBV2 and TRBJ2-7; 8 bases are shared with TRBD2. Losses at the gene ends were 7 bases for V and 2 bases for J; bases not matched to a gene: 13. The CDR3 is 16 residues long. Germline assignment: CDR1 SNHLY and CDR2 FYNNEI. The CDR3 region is CASIRGGASNAYEQYF. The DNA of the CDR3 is TGTGCCAGCATTCGGGGGGGGGCCTCCAACGCCTACGAGCAGTACTTC.

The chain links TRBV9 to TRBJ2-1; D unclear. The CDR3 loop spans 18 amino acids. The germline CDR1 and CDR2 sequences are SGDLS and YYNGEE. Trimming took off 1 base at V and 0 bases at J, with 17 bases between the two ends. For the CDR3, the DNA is TGTGCCAGCAGCGTATCCCACTCCCATGAAAGCTCCTACAATGAGCAGTTCTTC. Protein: CASSVSHSHESSYNEQFF.

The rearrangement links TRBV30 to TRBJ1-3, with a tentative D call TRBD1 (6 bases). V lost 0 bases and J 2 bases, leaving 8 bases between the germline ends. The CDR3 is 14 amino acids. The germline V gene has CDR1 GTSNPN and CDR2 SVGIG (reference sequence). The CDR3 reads CAWSVQGAGNTIYF. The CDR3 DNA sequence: TGTGCCTGGAGTGTACAGGGAGCTGGAAACACCATATATTTT.

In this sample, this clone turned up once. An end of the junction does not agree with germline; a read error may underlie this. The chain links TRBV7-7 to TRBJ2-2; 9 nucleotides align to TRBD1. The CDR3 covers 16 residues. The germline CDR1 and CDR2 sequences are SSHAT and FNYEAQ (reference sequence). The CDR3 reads CASSLVWTGETGELFF. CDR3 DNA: TGTGCTAGCAGCTTAGTATGGACAGGGGAAACCGGGGAGCTGTTTTTT.

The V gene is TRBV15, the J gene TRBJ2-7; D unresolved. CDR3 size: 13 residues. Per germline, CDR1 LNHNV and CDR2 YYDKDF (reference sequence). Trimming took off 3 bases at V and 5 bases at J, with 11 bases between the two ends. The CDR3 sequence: CATSRGAFHEQYF. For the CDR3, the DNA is TGTGCCACCAGCAGGGGCGCTTTCCACGAGCAGTACTTC.

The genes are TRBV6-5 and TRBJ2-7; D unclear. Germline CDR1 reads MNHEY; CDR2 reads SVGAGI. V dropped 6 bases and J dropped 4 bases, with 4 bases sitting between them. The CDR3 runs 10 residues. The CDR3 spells CASREYEQYF. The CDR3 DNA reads TGTGCCAGCAGGGAGTACGAGCAGTACTTC.